Here is one TCR beta chain with its context. Its antigen target is currently unknown. Base qualities are not provided; no much larger clone lies one nucleotide away. Instrument on record: Illumina HiSeq 2500. TCR beta libraries were prepared by quantitative 5'-RACE with molecular barcodes. In the paper's pipeline: Disease-linked TCR variants were identified with a new computational method built on a probabilistic model of VDJ rearrangement. Through fastp at Q25 and MiXCR, TCRdb rebuilt clones from the public reads, retaining in-frame beta chains. For every CDR3 protein sequence, its rows merge into one entry that carries the most common genes and DNA. The V and J calls were not made by the authors but by TCRdb's processing. The table for this sample lists 200,000 to 250,000 distinct CDR3 sequences; 10% to 13% of them were counted only once. The ten most abundant clones make up roughly a fifth of the sample.

The germline V gene provides CDR1 SNHLY and CDR2 FYNNEI. The CDR3 contains 14 residues, cysteine and phenylalanine counted. Kept here is only the CDR3 DNA, which spans 42 bases and is read in frame from base 1. Relative to germline, V is 7 bases shorter and J is 3 bases shorter, with 15 bases between their ends. These data belong to a study of CD8 T cells in ankylosing spondylitis (dated by TCRdb to 2017 to 2019). Notes on the research overall: To find TCR variants linked to disease, the study profiled T cell receptor beta repertoires in ankylosing spondylitis patients and healthy donors. The full study cohort comprised 25 ankylosing spondylitis patients and about 110 healthy donors. Peripheral blood samples were taken, and synovial fluid was additionally collected from ankylosing spondylitis patients. On the study overall, not on this receptor specifically: Blood from ankylosing spondylitis patients appeared to be characterized by a TCR beta motif composed of 7 to 9 highly homologous amino acid variants. Some TCR beta motif variants had previously been reported in synovial fluid and blood of reactive arthritis patients, which suggested common disease-initiation mechanisms. Significant enrichment of the disease-linked clones was reported in matched synovial fluid samples from ankylosing spondylitis patients. In peripheral blood, the disease-linked clones were found at relatively low frequencies and had a CD8+ phenotype.

The source is a male donor with ankylosing spondylitis or in good health (not recorded which). The V and J segments used are TRBV2 and TRBJ2-5; the D gene is perhaps TRBD2, from 6 matching bases. The sequenced sample consisted of blood, either unsorted or a sorted T cell fraction (not recorded which). In nucleotide form, the sequence is TGTGCCAGCAATGGGGACGGGGGAAAAGAGACCCAGTACTTC. Its product reads: CASNGDGGKETQYF.